This is a list of T cell receptor beta chains from one sample in a study of blood T cells in healthy people across ages. MiXCR, run by TCRdb on the 5' RACE reads, gives a single entry per CDR3 protein. The data contain approximately 1.5 million distinct CDR3 sequences, about 31% of them singletons. Sequencing was performed on blood. The source is a woman aged 30 to 39 in good health. CDR3s leave out the opening cysteine and the closing phenylalanine or tryptophan.

>TRBV27
ASSLLAGGTPGTQY
>TRBV12-3/TRBV12-4
ASSRTPLTYNEQF
>TRBV9
ASSVDHGLAGAEQF
>TRBV20-1
SAPGASDRLNTEAF
>TRBV6-6
ASGVNQPRH
>TRBV20-1
SAWTASISTNEKLF
>TRBV5-1
ASSLWGRADTEAF
>TRBV12-3/TRBV12-4
ASSFGGESYNEQF
>TRBV4-2
ASSRLETGNNEQF
>TRBV18
ASSPLTGAGYT
>TRBV30
AWSGLAVEQY
>TRBV15
ATSTSAWDGNTEAF
>TRBV7-9
ASSLLVGEKLF
>TRBV20-1
SARDPQGAGNEQF
>TRBV10-3
ASLSGAASSYNEQF
>TRBV6-4
ASSDSLEEGEQF
>TRBV4-1
ASSRTGLAQPTDTQY
>TRBV20-1
SAWTDMNTEAF
>TRBV13
APRHRGQGSGYT
>TRBV7-6
ASSLALRAPDNEQF
>TRBV5-1
ASSLDAGSYGYT
>TRBV9
ASSKGGGPTIQETQY
>TRBV20-1
SAGGTRQY
>TRBV2
ASSEIGVSSYNEQF